One and the same sample provided the 25 T cell receptor beta chains below, sequenced in a study of T-cell memory formation after mild COVID-19. TCRdb fed the 5' RACE reads into MiXCR, producing one record per CDR3 protein. This sample has 40,000 to 60,000 distinct CDR3 sequences, with around 7.2% found just once. The sample consisted of PBMCs or a T cell subset sorted from them (not recorded which). The receptors derive from a man aged 18 to 30 who had mild COVID-19 (a few samples of this study predate the infection). Cell type and time point are not known.

This clonotype was found many times. This CDR3 is CASSLGSGASSYNEQFF. Here the CDR3 DNA reads TGTGCCAGCAGCTTGGGAAGCGGGGCCAGCTCCTACAATGAGCAGTTCTTC. The V gene is TRBV7-9, the J gene TRBJ2-1; 7 nucleotides match TRBD2. This CDR3 has 17 residues. Germline V CDR1 and CDR2: SEHNR, FQNEAQ (reference sequence). Germline trimming cut 3 bases from V and 0 bases from J; bases unmatched to any gene: 8.

A few counts support this clonotype. The V gene is TRBV7-2, the J gene TRBJ1-1; D unclear. CDR1 is SGHTA, CDR2 FQGNSA, per germline. The CDR3 loop spans 14 amino acids. The germline V and J ends were trimmed by 5 bases and 10 bases, with 20 bases remaining between them. CDR3 loop: CASSPTGRAEGAFF. CDR3 nucleotide sequence: TGTGCCAGCAGCCCAACGGGTCGAGCCGAGGGAGCTTTCTTT. Together with reference TRBV7-2 and TRBJ1-1, the CDR3 gives the full variable domain: GAGVSQSPSNKVTEKGKDVELRCDPISGHTALYWYRQSLGQGLEFLIYFQGNSAPDKSGLPSDRFSAERTGGSVSTLTIQRTQQEDSAVYLCASSPTGRAEGAFFGQGTRLTVV.

This clonotype was seen many times. The chain couples TRBV9 to TRBJ1-6; a possible D gene is TRBD1 (6 bases). V was cut by 0 bases and J by 9 bases, with 13 bases left in between. Germline loops: CDR1 SGDLS, CDR2 YYNGEE. The CDR3 spans 15 residues. The CDR3 bases are TGTGCCAGCAGCGTAGCGTACAGGGAGACTTCACCCCTCCACTTT. Its translation is CASSVAYRETSPLHF.

This clonotype appeared a few times. The chain couples TRBV6-2 or TRBV6-3 to TRBJ2-2; D not resolved. This CDR3 has 14 amino acids. V lost 7 bases to trimming and J lost 1 base, with 10 bases between them. CDR1 is MNHEY, CDR2 SVGEGT, per germline. Written as DNA, the CDR3 is TGTGCCAGCAATTTTAACTGGAACACCGGGGAGCTGTTTTTT. Its protein is CASNFNWNTGELFF.

This clonotype was seen repeatedly, ten times or more. CDR3 bases: TGCGCCAGCAGCCAAGAGGCAGGGCCCACAGATACGCAGTATTTT. Translating it yields CASSQEAGPTDTQYF. This chain connects TRBV4-1 to TRBJ2-3; D perhaps matches TRBD1 (5 bases). Trimming cost V 0 bases and J 2 bases, with 9 bases left between them. This CDR3 has 15 amino acids. Germline values: CDR1 MGHRA, CDR2 YSYEKL.

This clonotype appeared a few times. This chain uses TRBV7-8 with TRBJ2-2; 10 bases match TRBD1. The CDR3 runs 18 residues. Germline CDR1 is SGHVS and CDR2 is FQNEAQ. The V segment lost 5 bases and the J segment 5 bases; nucleotides outside the gene matches: 14. The CDR3 here is CASSRDDRGLRRTGELFF. CDR3 bases: TGTGCCAGCAGCAGAGACGACAGGGGGCTAAGACGGACCGGGGAGCTGTTTTTT.

Only a few counts were recorded for this clonotype. This chain links TRBV7-2 with TRBJ2-5, with TRBD2 matching 8 bases. V was clipped by 5 bases and J by 5 bases; unmatched bases: 13. The CDR3 is made up of 16 amino acids. CDR1 SGHTA and CDR2 FQGNSA come from the germline V gene. The CDR3 spells CASSAVPAGGGETQYF. DNA for the CDR3: TGTGCCAGCAGCGCAGTCCCCGCGGGGGGCGGGGAGACCCAGTACTTC.

This clonotype was counted only a few times. The chain employs TRBV15 and TRBJ2-3; no clear D gene. V was trimmed by 0 bases and J by 6 bases, leaving 7 bases between them. CDR1 is LNHNV and CDR2 is YYDKDF in the germline V gene (reference sequence). This CDR3 comprises 13 residues. The CDR3 region is CATSRDASDTQYF. Here the CDR3 DNA reads TGTGCCACCAGCAGAGATGCATCGGATACGCAGTATTTT.

V is TRBV4-3 and J is TRBJ2-2, with 7 bases identical to TRBD2. The germline CDR1 and CDR2 sequences are LGHNA and YSLEER. The V segment lost 1 base and the J segment 0 bases; nucleotides outside the gene matches: 5. CDR3 length: 17 amino acids. CDR3: CASSQASGVPNTGELFF. CDR3 DNA: TGCGCCAGCAGCCAAGCCAGCGGGGTACCGAACACCGGGGAGCTGTTTTTT.

The sample holds a few counts of this clonotype. V gene TRBV10-3 combines with J gene TRBJ2-1; maybe TRBD1 (6 bases). V lost 5 bases to trimming and J lost 6 bases, with 14 bases between them. The CDR3 runs to 14 residues. Germline lookup yields CDR1 ENHRY and CDR2 SYGVKD. The CDR3 is CAISQTLDSNEQFF. The CDR3 DNA reads as TGTGCCATCAGTCAGACCTTGGACAGCAATGAGCAGTTCTTC.

The rearrangement uses TRBV28 and TRBJ1-5; D gene unclear. This CDR3 has 14 residues. V lost 1 base and J lost 5, with 9 bases in between. CDR1 and CDR2 (germline): MDHEN, SYDVKM. The CDR3 DNA reads as TGTGCCAGCAGTTTATTGAGTCCCGATCAGCCCCAGCATTTT. Encoded protein: CASSLLSPDQPQHF.

This clonotype was seen only a few times. The chain carries TRBV5-1 and TRBJ1-1; no firm D call. V lost 2 bases to trimming and J lost 8 bases, with 13 bases between them. CDR1 and CDR2 from the germline V gene are SGHRS and YFSETQ. This CDR3 has 13 residues. The CDR3 nucleotides are TGCGCCAGCAGCTTTGGGGTTTCGGGCGAAGCTTTCTTT. As protein: CASSFGVSGEAFF.

There are a few counts of this clonotype. This rearrangement joins TRBV7-2 to TRBJ1-2, with 7 bases matching TRBD1. Germline CDR1 reads SGHTA; CDR2 reads FQGNSA. The V gene end was trimmed by 5 bases and the J gene end by 5 bases; junction bases not matched to a gene: 14. The CDR3 consists of 16 residues. The CDR3 region has the DNA TGTGCCAGCAGCCCTAGCCCCGGGAACAGGGGATATGGCTACACCTTC. Translated, it gives CASSPSPGNRGYGYTF.

In its sample, this clonotype was seen many times. The chain has TRBV7-8 and TRBJ2-2; no definite D call. V lost 8 bases and J lost 1, with 11 bases in between. The CDR3 is made up of 14 amino acids. Germline CDR1 SGHVS, CDR2 FQNEAQ. CDR3 sequence (DNA): TGTGCCAGCCAACGAAGCAAGAACACCGGGGAGCTGTTTTTT. Its protein product is CASQRSKNTGELFF.

This clonotype was seen a handful of times. The chain recombines TRBV6-2 or TRBV6-3 with TRBJ2-7, with 8 bases that match TRBD1. Per the germline V gene, CDR1 is MNHEY and CDR2 is SVGEGT. The V and J ends lost 5 bases and 3 bases, in that order; junction bases with no gene match: 9. The CDR3 covers 15 residues. The CDR3 bases are TGTGCCAGCAGTACCGGGACAGGTGTCCTCTACGAGCAGTACGTC. Its protein product is CASSTGTGVLYEQYV.

This clonotype was counted only a few times. V gene TRBV3-1 combines with J gene TRBJ2-7; D might be TRBD2 (6 bases). Looked up from germline, CDR1 is LGHDT and CDR2 is YNNKEL (reference sequence). Trimming stripped 3 bases from V and 5 bases from J, with 11 bases between. This CDR3 is 13 amino acids long. The CDR3 DNA reads as TGTGCCAGCAGCCAGAGAGGCGGGGACGAGCAGTACGTC. This translates into CASSQRGGDEQYV.

The chain links TRBV6-2 or TRBV6-3 to TRBJ2-3; 9 bases are a match to TRBD2. With V trimmed by 2 bases and J by 0 bases, 6 bases remained unmatched. This CDR3 spans 17 amino acids. CDR1 is MNHEY, CDR2 SVGEGT, per germline. The CDR3 loop is CASSYRLAGSSTDTQYF. DNA of the CDR3: TGTGCCAGCAGTTACCGTCTAGCGGGGTCTAGCACAGATACGCAGTATTTT.

This clonotype was counted ten times or more. The rearrangement joins TRBV10-3 to TRBJ2-5; 8 nucleotides align to TRBD1. CDR3 length equals 14 residues. Germline V gene sequence: CDR1 ENHRY, CDR2 SYGVKD. V lost 9 bases, J lost 3 bases, and 9 bases stayed unmatched. The CDR3 is CAIGQGETKETQYF. The CDR3 bases are TGTGCCATAGGACAGGGAGAAACCAAAGAGACCCAGTACTTC.

This clonotype was counted at least ten times. The rearrangement joins TRBV6-5 to TRBJ1-1, with D maybe TRBD1 (6 bases). The V gene's germline CDR1 is MNHEY and CDR2 SVGAGI. CDR3 size: 15 residues. Deletions cut 7 bases from V and 3 bases from J, with 18 bases between. As DNA, the CDR3 is TGTGCCAGCACCCCAAGACCCACAGGGCACACTGAAGCTTTCTTT. It encodes CASTPRPTGHTEAFF.

This clonotype was picked up a small number of times. The chain joins TRBV29-1 to TRBJ2-3, with TRBD2 as a possible D gene (6 bases). The germline gives CDR1 SQVTM, CDR2 ANQGSEA. The CDR3 spans 14 residues. V was clipped by 4 bases and J by 4 bases, with 15 bases between them. Here the CDR3 reads CSVGRGVGADTQYF. The CDR3, as DNA: TGCAGCGTTGGGCGGGGAGTGGGGGCAGATACGCAGTATTTT.

This sequence joins TRBV20-1 and TRBJ1-2; 7 bases line up with TRBD1. V lost 6 bases and J lost 11; bases outside the gene matches: 21. The CDR3 extends over 15 amino acids. Germline V gives CDR1 DFQATT, CDR2 SNEGSKA (reference sequence). CDR3 in amino acids: CSAPAGGGADSGYTF. In DNA, the CDR3 is TGCAGTGCCCCCGCAGGGGGAGGGGCCGATTCGGGGTACACCTTC.

The V and J genes are TRBV3-1 and TRBJ1-1; no clear D gene. V lost 6 bases and J lost 8, with 10 bases in between. The CDR3 covers 11 residues. Germline loops: CDR1 LGHDT, CDR2 YNNKEL (reference sequence). The CDR3 here is CASRDEGEAFF. In nucleotides, the CDR3 is TGTGCCAGCAGGGATGAAGGGGAAGCTTTCTTT. Combining the CDR3 with reference TRBV3-1 and TRBJ1-1 gives the whole variable domain DTAVSQTPKYLVTQMGNDKSIKCEQNLGHDTMYWYKQDSKKFLKIMFSYNNKELIINETVPNRFSPKSPDKAHLNLHINSLELGDSAVYFCASRDEGEAFFGQGTRLTVV.

This clonotype appeared many times. The V call is TRBV29-1, the J call TRBJ2-2; 7 bases match TRBD1. CDR1 is SQVTM and CDR2 is ANQGSEA in the germline V gene. The V segment lost 5 bases and the J segment 1 base; nucleotides outside the gene matches: 4. This CDR3 has 14 amino acids. CDR3 protein: CSVRGTVNTGELFF. CDR3 nucleotide sequence: TGCAGCGTTCGAGGGACAGTGAACACCGGGGAGCTGTTTTTT.

This clonotype was counted ten times or more. The V gene is TRBV27, the J gene TRBJ1-5; 9 nucleotides line up with TRBD1. CDR1 is MNHEY and CDR2 is SMNVEV in the germline V gene (reference sequence). The CDR3 extends over 14 amino acids. With 6 bases clipped from V and 9 bases from J, the junction kept 9 bases outside the gene matches. The DNA of the CDR3 is TGTGCCAGCAGCAAGGGACAGGGTGGGTCGCCCCAGCATTTT. Amino acids: CASSKGQGGSPQHF.

This clonotype appeared a few times. This chain connects TRBV7-9 to TRBJ1-5, with D maybe TRBD1 (5 bases). The CDR3 runs to 13 residues. Germline V gene sequence: CDR1 SEHNR, CDR2 FQNEAQ (reference sequence). The germline V and J ends were trimmed by 2 bases and 9 bases, with 11 bases remaining between them. The CDR3 here is CASSLIGQGPQHF. The DNA for the CDR3 is TGTGCCAGCAGCTTAATCGGGCAGGGGCCCCAGCATTTT.